Listed here is a single TCR beta chain. Sequencing was performed with immunoSEQ multiplex PCR; in TCRdb, only in-frame clones are kept and a portion is missing. The sample has 180,000 or so clones, roughly 89% seen once. V was pared by 1 base and J by 6 bases, with 10 bases between. This CDR3 is 14 amino acids long. Germline loops: CDR1 SGHKS, CDR2 YYEKEE (reference sequence). Ages ranged from about 18 to 89 years, with residence in 24 US areas. This specimen belongs to a study of blood T cell repertoires in COVID-19. Whole-study context: The United States, Italy and Spain supplied acute and convalescent COVID-19 samples. PBMCs, B-cell-depleted T cells, or T cells provided the cDNA or gDNA that made up the material.

Material: PBMCs or T cells enriched from blood (not recorded which). The chain is built from TRBV5-5 and TRBJ2-2, with D hard to call. This receptor was taken from a woman between 35 and 50 years old with acute COVID-19. The CDR3 sequence is CASSLLRGAGELFF. The CDR3 DNA follows: TGTGCCAGCAGCTTGCTTCGAGGTGCCGGGGAGCTGTTTTTT.